The rows below give T cell receptor beta chains drawn from one sample of a study of T cells after yellow fever vaccination. Each CDR3 protein gets one entry after TCRdb re-called the 5' RACE reads with MiXCR. In the table there are about 140,000 distinct CDR3 sequences, more than 6.5% of which are singletons. This specimen consisted of CD4+ T cells sorted from PBMCs, obtained 10 days after the yellow fever booster vaccination. Receptors were obtained from a man in his thirties or forties who received the YFV17D yellow fever vaccine. The CDR3 runs from the conserved cysteine through the conserved F or W. A D gene is named only where the DNA matches it firmly. For some rows the clone size is stated as once, few or many, or as a class when expanded; others skip it.

>-|TRBV18|many|TRBJ2-7
CASSPGGYEQYF
TGTGCCAGCTCACCGGGGGGTTACGAGCAGTACTTC
>TRBD1|TRBV19|many|TRBJ1-2
CASSTTGGKGYTF
TGTGCCAGTAGTACAACAGGGGGGAAGGGCTACACCTTC
>TRBD1|TRBV29-1|few|TRBJ1-2
CSVAKQGAYGYTF
TGCAGCGTTGCTAAACAGGGGGCTTATGGCTACACCTTC
>-|TRBV29-1|many|TRBJ2-3
CSVQARGLTDTQYF
TGCAGCGTCCAAGCGCGGGGACTCACAGATACGCAGTATTTT
>TRBD1|TRBV18|many|TRBJ1-1
CASSPSPGTVNTEAFF
TGTGCCAGCTCACCATCCCCCGGGACAGTCAACACTGAAGCTTTCTTT
>TRBD1|TRBV11-2|few|TRBJ2-1
CASSLGGGQGGNEQFF
TGTGCCAGCAGCTTAGGGGGGGGACAGGGGGGAAATGAGCAGTTCTTC
>TRBD2|TRBV9|many|TRBJ2-2
CASSVYGGRAVAGELFF
TGTGCCAGCAGCGTATACGGCGGGAGGGCCGTTGCCGGGGAGCTGTTTTTT
>TRBD2|TRBV6-2/TRBV6-3|many|TRBJ2-3
CASRLAGALDTQYF
TGTGCCAGCAGACTAGCGGGAGCCCTCGATACGCAGTATTTT
>TRBD1|TRBV24-1|many|TRBJ2-1
CATSGHGTDAYNEQFF
TGTGCCACCAGTGGCCATGGGACAGATGCCTACAATGAGCAGTTCTTC
>-|TRBV7-3|many|TRBJ2-3
CASSLAGGPEDTQYF
TGTGCCAGCAGCTTAGCTGGAGGGCCAGAAGATACGCAGTATTTT
>-|TRBV3-1|many|TRBJ2-1
CASGALAREQFF
TGTGCCAGCGGGGCACTAGCCCGTGAGCAGTTCTTC
>-|TRBV29-1|few|TRBJ2-7
CSAPPDPYEQYF
TGCAGCGCTCCCCCGGACCCCTACGAGCAGTACTTC
>-|TRBV9|few|TRBJ2-6
CASSASAQGVAGANVLTF
TGTGCCAGCAGCGCGTCCGCTCAGGGCGTAGCTGGGGCCAACGTCCTGACTTTC
>TRBD2|TRBV7-2|many|TRBJ2-7
CASSLTTSGRAYEQYF
TGTGCTAGCAGCTTGACCACTAGCGGGAGGGCGTACGAGCAGTACTTC
>-|TRBV20-1|many|TRBJ2-7
CSARPVVHPYEQYF
TGCAGTGCTAGGCCGGTTGTCCATCCCTACGAGCAGTACTTC
>-|TRBV7-9|many|TRBJ2-7
CASSNGQMGYEQYF
TGTGCCAGCAGCAACGGACAGATGGGGTACGAGCAGTACTTC
>-|TRBV7-2|many|TRBJ1-1
CASSLQQTTEAFF
TGTGCCAGCAGCTTACAACAGACCACTGAAGCTTTCTTT
>TRBD1|TRBV7-2|few|TRBJ2-1
CASSSIRGRMNEQFF
TGTGCCAGCAGCTCGATAAGGGGGCGGATGAATGAGCAGTTCTTC
>-|TRBV20-1|many|TRBJ1-5
CSARLGRLTQSQHF
TGCAGTGCTAGACTGGGACGCCTAACCCAGAGCCAGCATTTT
>TRBD2|TRBV27|few|TRBJ2-3
CASSPSYTSGKRTDTQYF
TGTGCCAGCAGTCCCAGCTACACTAGCGGGAAAAGGACAGATACGCAGTATTTT
>TRBD2|TRBV5-1|few|TRBJ2-5
CASSFGGRGSQETQYF
TGCGCCAGCAGCTTTGGCGGGAGGGGGAGCCAAGAGACCCAGTACTTC
>-|TRBV7-9|many|TRBJ2-3
CASSQSGELEYF
TGTGCCAGCAGCCAGTCGGGGGAACTGGAGTATTTT
>-|TRBV28|few|TRBJ2-3
CASSPGLRTDTQYF
TGTGCCAGCAGTCCGGGGTTACGCACAGATACGCAGTATTTT
>-|TRBV12-3/TRBV12-4|-|TRBJ1-6
CASSLGLTLSPLHF
TGTGCCAGCAGTTTGGGACTGACACTTTCACCCCTCCACTTT
>-|TRBV27|many|TRBJ2-1
CASSLRTGFNEQFF
TGTGCCAGCAGTTTGCGGACGGGATTCAATGAGCAGTTCTTC
>-|TRBV7-9|many|TRBJ2-3
CASSRFGDTQYF
TGTGCCAGCAGCCGTTTCGGCGATACGCAGTATTTT
>TRBD2|TRBV7-2|many|TRBJ2-7
CASSLLAGEVYEQYF
TGTGCCAGCAGCTTACTAGCGGGAGAGGTCTACGAGCAGTACTTC
>TRBD2|TRBV9|many|TRBJ2-3
CASTPSGRTDTQYF
TGTGCCAGCACCCCTAGCGGGAGAACGGATACGCAGTATTTT
>TRBD2|TRBV7-2|many|TRBJ2-7
CASMRLAGSYEQYF
TGTGCCAGCATGCGGCTAGCGGGAAGCTACGAGCAGTACTTC
>TRBD1|TRBV9|many|TRBJ2-7
CASSRGGQGDYEQYF
TGTGCCAGCAGCAGGGGGGGACAGGGGGACTACGAGCAGTACTTC
>-|TRBV5-5|few|TRBJ1-2
CASSLDRVDYGYTF
TGTGCCAGCAGCTTGGACCGGGTCGACTATGGCTACACCTTC
>-|TRBV7-8|few|TRBJ2-5
CASSLAPGETQYF
TGTGCCAGCAGCTTAGCGCCGGGGGAGACCCAGTACTTC
>-|TRBV20-1|many|TRBJ1-5
CSARATGYSQPQHF
TGCAGTGCTAGAGCGACAGGATACAGTCAGCCCCAGCATTTT
>-|TRBV29-1|-|TRBJ2-7
CSVEAGPPYEQYF
TGCAGCGTTGAAGCGGGGCCTCCCTACGAGCAGTACTTC
>-|TRBV10-3|many|TRBJ1-5
CASNTGVNQPQHF
TGTGCCAGCAATACAGGAGTAAATCAGCCCCAGCATTTT
>-|TRBV7-8|many|TRBJ1-2
CASSLAHSSYTF
TGTGCCAGCAGCTTAGCGCACTCGAGCTACACCTTC
>-|TRBV9|many|TRBJ2-5
CASSDPGTQYF
TGTGCCAGCAGCGACCCTGGGACCCAGTACTTC
>-|TRBV5-1|many|TRBJ1-1
CASSVDGNTEAFF
TGCGCCAGCAGCGTGGACGGTAACACTGAAGCTTTCTTT
>TRBD2|TRBV3-1|many|TRBJ2-3
CASSHLPAGGTQYF
TGTGCCAGCAGCCATCTCCCGGCGGGGGGTACGCAGTATTTT
>TRBD2|TRBV6-5|many|TRBJ2-7
CASSRDTLGLADQYF
TGTGCCAGCAGCCGGGACACCCTGGGACTAGCCGACCAGTACTTC
>-|TRBV7-9|few|TRBJ2-1
CASSLAGGLDEQFF
TGTGCCAGCAGCTTAGCGGGGGGACTGGATGAGCAGTTCTTC
>-|TRBV6-1|many|TRBJ1-1
CASTLPGTEAFF
TGTGCCAGCACGCTCCCGGGGACTGAAGCTTTCTTT
>-|TRBV7-2|-|TRBJ2-5
CASSSHPTGFQETQYF
TGTGCCAGCAGCTCGCACCCTACAGGGTTCCAAGAGACCCAGTACTTC
>-|TRBV27|many|TRBJ2-1
CASSLMRKNEQFF
TGTGCCAGCAGTTTAATGAGGAAAAATGAGCAGTTCTTC
>-|TRBV7-8|many|TRBJ1-1
CASSWSGTANTEAFF
TGTGCCAGCAGCTGGAGCGGGACGGCCAACACTGAAGCTTTCTTT
>TRBD2|TRBV7-2|many|TRBJ2-2
CASSLGLAGGTGELFF
TGTGCCAGCAGCTTGGGACTAGCGGGAGGGACCGGGGAGCTGTTTTTT
>TRBD2|TRBV7-2|-|TRBJ2-1
CASSPPGTIYNEQFF
TGTGCCAGCAGCCCCCCCGGGACTATATACAATGAGCAGTTCTTC
>TRBD2|TRBV12-3/TRBV12-4|many|TRBJ2-1
CASSLPGLAGPNEQFF
TGTGCCAGCAGTCTTCCCGGACTAGCGGGACCCAATGAGCAGTTCTTC
>TRBD2|TRBV20-1|many|TRBJ2-3
CSARGQYSGRADTQYF
TGCAGTGCTAGAGGCCAATATAGCGGGAGAGCAGATACGCAGTATTTT
>-|TRBV12-3/TRBV12-4|-|TRBJ2-7
CASSFSDLLREQYF
TGTGCCAGCAGTTTTTCCGACTTACTACGCGAGCAGTACTTC
>-|TRBV9|many|TRBJ1-4
CASSVTGSSNEKLFF
TGTGCCAGCAGCGTAACAGGTTCTTCTAATGAAAAACTGTTTTTT
>-|TRBV29-1|many|TRBJ2-5
CSLGMLQETQYF
TGCAGCCTCGGGATGCTCCAAGAGACCCAGTACTTC
>TRBD1|TRBV24-1|many|TRBJ2-1
CATSDPGTGYNEQFF
TGTGCCACCAGTGACCCAGGGACAGGGTACAATGAGCAGTTCTTC
>-|TRBV2|many|TRBJ2-3
CASSEALLVDTQYF
TGTGCCAGCAGTGAAGCGCTTCTGGTAGATACGCAGTATTTT
>TRBD1|TRBV5-6|many|TRBJ2-7
CASSFLRDRDSSYEQYF
TGTGCCAGCAGCTTCCTCCGGGACAGGGATAGCTCCTACGAGCAGTACTTC
>-|TRBV20-1|many|TRBJ2-3
CSARASGVTYTQYF
TGCAGTGCTAGAGCAAGCGGAGTTACATATACGCAGTATTTT
>-|TRBV9|many|TRBJ1-3
CASSDRPSGNTIYF
TGTGCCAGCAGCGACAGGCCCTCTGGAAACACCATATATTTT